Described below is a single TCR beta chain sequence and its context. Study processing details: Nucleated cell number was recorded as an estimate derived from reference gene primer amplification. The method was immunoSEQ multiplex PCR; TCRdb's version includes in-frame clones alone and lacks a portion of them. The V and J calls and clone size were taken over from that table, and D and trimming were inferred from the DNA. Seen here are some 200,000 clones, around 94% observed once, and the top ten hold approximately 0.8%. The data were taken from a study of blood T cell repertoires in COVID-19. The wider study: Italy, Spain and the United States were the sources of the convalescent and acute COVID-19 samples. T cells, B-cell-depleted T cells, or PBMCs supplied cDNA or gDNA.

Seattle participants joined during active infection and were tracked over time. The CDR3 has 13 amino acids. V shed 7 bases and J shed 10 bases, with 14 bases lying between them. The sequence came from a man aged 25-45 years with COVID-19, enrolled during active disease. Material for sequencing was peripheral blood. This chain connects TRBV12-3 or TRBV12-4 to TRBJ1-6; D unclear. CDR3 region: CASTPTGESPLHF. The CDR3 DNA follows: TGTGCCAGCACTCCGACGGGAGAGTCACCCCTCCACTTT.